Below, 32 T cell receptor beta chains from the same sample are listed, as sequenced in a study of blood T cell repertoires in COVID-19. The method was immunoSEQ multiplex PCR; TCRdb's version includes in-frame clones alone and lacks a portion of them. The table shows some 290,000 clones, with 75% to 90% occurring only once. The material sequenced was peripheral blood. The receptors were sampled from a woman between 45 and 65 years old who had recovered from COVID-19.

This sequence joins TRBV7-9 and TRBJ2-2; TRBD1 agrees at 8 bases. The CDR3 totals 15 residues. V lost 3 bases, J lost 7 bases, and 7 bases stayed unmatched. Germline loops: CDR1 SEHNR, CDR2 FQNEAQ (reference sequence). The CDR3 sequence is CASSFSQGANGELFF. The CDR3 DNA follows: TGTGCCAGCAGCTTCTCTCAGGGGGCTAACGGGGAGCTGTTTTTT.

The gene calls are TRBV7-2 and TRBJ2-7; perhaps TRBD1 as D (6 bases). CDR3 length: 13 residues. Trimming removed 5 bases at V and 5 bases at J, with 13 bases between. Germline V gene lookup returns CDR1 SGHTA and CDR2 FQGNSA. CDR3 DNA sequence: TGTGCCAGCAGCGGACAGATGGGGGACGAGCAGTACTTC. Its protein is CASSGQMGDEQYF.

CDR3 region: CASSRRDRTITDTQYF. Written as DNA, the CDR3 is TGTGCCAGCAGCCGCCGGGACAGGACAATCACAGATACGCAGTATTTT. V is TRBV5-4 and J is TRBJ2-3, with 8 positions matching TRBD1. CDR3 size: 16 residues. V was clipped by 4 bases and J by 2 bases; unmatched bases: 9. CDR1 is SGHNT, CDR2 YYREEE, per germline (reference sequence).

This chain uses TRBV19 with TRBJ1-5; D possibly corresponds to TRBD1 (6 bases). This CDR3 spans 15 amino acids. The V and J ends lost 7 bases and 5 bases respectively, with 18 bases between them. Germline-derived CDR1 and CDR2 are LNHDA and SQIVND (reference sequence). The CDR3 nucleotides read TGTGCCAGTACCCTCACGGGGGGCAAGGATCAGCCCCAGCATTTT. It codes for CASTLTGGKDQPQHF. Based on the CDR3 plus reference TRBV19 and TRBJ1-5, the full variable domain is DGGITQSPKYLFRKEGQNVTLSCEQNLNHDAMYWYRQDPGQGLRLIYYSQIVNDFQKGDIAEGYSVSREKKESFPLTVTSAQKNPTAFYLCASTLTGGKDQPQHFGDGTRLSIL.

J is TRBJ2-7 and V is TRBV5-5; tentative D call: TRBD2 (6 bases). Germline CDR1 and CDR2: SGHKS and YYEKEE (reference sequence). The CDR3 covers 15 residues. Trimming cost V 4 bases and J 2 bases, with 16 bases left between them. In DNA form, the CDR3 reads TGTGCCAGCAGCCCCTTAAGCGGGTATACCTACGAGCAGTACTTC. Amino acid sequence: CASSPLSGYTYEQYF.

This clone is a singleton in its sample. The V and J genes are TRBV9 and TRBJ1-1, with 7 bases lining up with TRBD1. Per the germline V gene, CDR1 is SGDLS and CDR2 is YYNGEE. CDR3 length: 15 residues. J gave up 1 base and V 4 bases, and 7 bases lay outside the gene matches. The CDR3 sequence is CASSRQGVKNTEAFF. In DNA form, the CDR3 reads TGTGCCAGCAGCCGGCAGGGGGTAAAGAACACTGAAGCTTTCTTT.

This clone was seen just once. The chain recombines TRBV12-5 with TRBJ2-5; TRBD2 matches 9 bases. The CDR3 runs 16 residues. The germline V gene has CDR1 LGHNT and CDR2 FRNRAP. V dropped 1 base and J dropped 5; count of bases not matched to a gene: 8. Written as DNA, the CDR3 is TGTGCTAGTGGTTTGGGGTCGGGACTAGCTGTTGAGACCCAGTACTTC. Its protein product is CASGLGSGLAVETQYF.

CDR3 amino acids: CASSLVGSSSGNTIYF. CDR3 in DNA: TGTGCCAGCAGCTTAGTTGGCTCCAGCTCTGGAAACACCATATATTTT. The rearrangement uses TRBV7-2 and TRBJ1-3; no clear D gene. The V gene lost 1 base and the J gene lost 0 bases, with 10 bases spanning the gap. Germline V lookup: CDR1 SGHTA, CDR2 FQGNSA. This CDR3 has 16 amino acids.

The chain employs TRBV14 and TRBJ1-2; D not resolved. Germline V lookup: CDR1 SGHDN, CDR2 FVKESK. The ends were cut back, 0 bases at V and 4 bases at J, with 18 bases in the middle. The CDR3 length is 17 residues. The CDR3 loop reads CASSQDSARSLFYGYTF. CDR3 in DNA: TGTGCCAGCAGCCAAGATAGTGCCAGGTCGCTCTTCTATGGCTACACCTTC.

V is TRBV28 and J is TRBJ1-2; TRBD1 matches at 8 bases. V trimming: 6 bases; J trimming: 8 bases; junction bases outside the gene matches: 14. The CDR3 is made up of 15 amino acids. Germline V gives CDR1 MDHEN, CDR2 SYDVKM. This CDR3 is CASSLQAGGVRGYTF. In nucleotides, the CDR3 is TGTGCCAGCAGCCTCCAAGCAGGGGGCGTACGGGGCTACACCTTC.

This chain connects TRBV27 to TRBJ1-3; tentative D call: TRBD1 (6 bases). Looked up from germline, CDR1 is MNHEY and CDR2 is SMNVEV (reference sequence). V was shortened by 5 bases and J by 0 bases, with 11 bases between the two germline ends. The CDR3 is 15 amino acids. The CDR3 bases are TGTGCCAGCAGTCTGACAGGCTACTCTGGAAACACCATATATTTT. Translation: CASSLTGYSGNTIYF.

This chain uses TRBV28 with TRBJ2-7; maybe TRBD2 (7 bases). This CDR3 has 17 amino acids. CDR1 is MDHEN and CDR2 is SYDVKM in the germline V gene. Trimming stripped 1 base from V and 3 bases from J, with 19 bases between. Here the CDR3 DNA reads TGTGCCAGCAGTTTATTCCCCGGGGGGCGCTTGGACTACGAGCAGTACTTC. Translated, it gives CASSLFPGGRLDYEQYF.

This chain connects TRBV5-4 to TRBJ1-1; possibly TRBD1 for D (6 bases). Trimming left V 7 bases short and J 1 base short, with 14 bases between. The CDR3 sequence is 14 residues long. Germline CDR1 reads SGHNT; CDR2 reads YYREEE (reference sequence). In DNA form, the CDR3 reads TGTGCCAGCCGCCAACCGGGACAGAACACTGAAGCTTTCTTT. This gives the protein CASRQPGQNTEAFF.

The CDR3 loop reads CASSVQGNTEAFF. Written as DNA, the CDR3 is TGTGCCAGCAGTGTTCAGGGGAACACTGAAGCTTTCTTT. The V and J genes are TRBV2 and TRBJ1-1, with D possibly TRBD1 on 5 matching bases. This CDR3 spans 13 amino acids. Trimming cost V 4 bases and J 1 base, with 7 bases left between them. CDR1 and CDR2 from the germline V gene are SNHLY and FYNNEI.

The chain combines TRBV7-2 with TRBJ2-7; TRBD1 aligns across 9 bases. Per germline, CDR1 SGHTA and CDR2 FQGNSA. The CDR3 covers 15 residues. V trimming: 3 bases; J trimming: 2 bases; junction bases outside the gene matches: 5. The CDR3 DNA is TGTGCCAGCAGCTTTTTGGGGACAGGGACCTACGAGCAGTACTTC. This gives the protein CASSFLGTGTYEQYF. The full variable domain, rest sourced from reference TRBV7-2 and TRBJ2-7, is GAGVSQSPSNKVTEKGKDVELRCDPISGHTALYWYRQSLGQGLEFLIYFQGNSAPDKSGLPSDRFSAERTGGSVSTLTIQRTQQEDSAVYLCASSFLGTGTYEQYFGPGTRLTVT.

In this sample, this clone turned up once. The CDR3 loop is CASSLGGTATYEQYF. The DNA for the CDR3 is TGCGCCAGCAGCTTGGGAGGGACAGCAACCTACGAGCAGTACTTC. This chain connects TRBV5-1 to TRBJ2-7; TRBD1 agrees at 7 bases. Germline trimming cut 0 bases from V and 2 bases from J; bases unmatched to any gene: 5. The CDR3 is 15 residues long. In germline, CDR1 is SGHRS, CDR2 YFSETQ.

The V gene is TRBV5-1, the J gene TRBJ2-5, with 12 nucleotides matching TRBD2. Germline CDR1 reads SGHRS; CDR2 reads YFSETQ. The V gene end was trimmed by 3 bases and the J gene end by 4 bases; junction bases not matched to a gene: 7. The CDR3 contains 16 residues. The CDR3 DNA reads TGCGCCAGCAGCTGGCCGCTAGCGGGGGGGCGAGAGACCCAGTACTTC. It encodes CASSWPLAGGRETQYF. The full variable domain, with the rest looked up from reference TRBV5-1 and TRBJ2-5, is KAGVTQTPRYLIKTRGQQVTLSCSPISGHRSVSWYQQTPGQGLQFLFEYFSETQRNKGNFPGRFSGRQFSNSRSEMNVSTLELGDSALYLCASSWPLAGGRETQYFGPGTRLLVL.

V is TRBV6-5 and J is TRBJ2-3, with a possible D match to TRBD2 (5 bases). From germline, CDR1 is MNHEY and CDR2 SVGAGI. Trimming cost V 5 bases and J 5 bases, with 5 bases left between them. The CDR3 is 11 amino acids. CDR3 DNA: TGTGCCAGCAGTACTAGAGATACGCAGTATTTT. Protein: CASSTRDTQYF.

This clone was observed once. The CDR3 DNA is TGTGCCAGCAGCTACACCGGGACAGGGGGTAACTATGGCTACACCTTC. Translating gives CASSYTGTGGNYGYTF. The V gene is TRBV5-6, the J gene TRBJ1-2, with 11 bases aligning to TRBD1. This CDR3 is built from 16 residues. After removal of 3 bases from V and 1 base from J, the junction contained 5 bases not matched to a gene. The germline CDR1 and CDR2 sequences are SGHDT and YYEEEE.

The rearrangement uses TRBV2 and TRBJ2-1; possible D gene TRBD2, 6 bases. Germline CDR1 SNHLY, CDR2 FYNNEI. V lost 2 bases and J 4 bases, leaving 12 bases between the germline ends. The CDR3 sequence is 15 residues long. As DNA, the CDR3 is TGTGCCAGCAGTGAACCCGTGGCGGGATACAATGAGCAGTTCTTC. Translation gives CASSEPVAGYNEQFF.

The V and J genes are TRBV2 and TRBJ2-7; D unresolved. With 9 bases removed from V and 6 bases from J, the gap between germline ends came to 12 bases. The CDR3 contains 11 residues. Germline V gives CDR1 SNHLY, CDR2 FYNNEI. Written as DNA, the CDR3 is TGTGCCAGTACCCTCTTTAGCGAGCAGTACTTC. Its protein product is CASTLFSEQYF. Supplemented by reference TRBV2 and TRBJ2-7, the full variable domain reads EPEVTQTPSHQVTQMGQEVILRCVPISNHLYFYWYRQILGQKVEFLVSFYNNEISEKSEIFDDQFSVERPDGSNFTLKIRSTKLEDSAMYFCASTLFSEQYFGPGTRLTVT.

The V and J genes are TRBV18 and TRBJ2-3; weak D call: TRBD2 (5 bases). V was cut by 4 bases and J by 2 bases, with 10 bases left in between. The CDR3 sequence is 14 residues long. Germline values: CDR1 KGHSH, CDR2 LQKENI. CDR3 protein: CASSRAAATDTQYF. The CDR3 coding sequence is TGTGCCAGCTCACGTGCAGCGGCCACAGATACGCAGTATTTT.

The table lists this clone with a count of one. The DNA for the CDR3 is TGTGCCACCAGCAGAGATCGACTATTCTACAATGAGCAGTTCTTC. Protein: CATSRDRLFYNEQFF. V gene TRBV15 combines with J gene TRBJ2-1, with a weak D call TRBD2 (5 bases). The CDR3 has 15 amino acids. The V end lost 0 bases, the J end lost 3 bases, and 9 bases lay between the germline ends. CDR1 is LNHNV and CDR2 is YYDKDF in the germline V gene (reference sequence).

The chain employs TRBV27 and TRBJ1-4, with D hard to call. The V and J ends lost 1 base and 5 bases respectively, with 8 bases between them. The CDR3 has 14 amino acids. Germline V gene lookup returns CDR1 MNHEY and CDR2 SMNVEV (reference sequence). The CDR3 coding sequence is TGTGCCAGCAGTTTATATGGAGGGAATGAAAAACTGTTTTTT. It specifies CASSLYGGNEKLFF.

This clone was observed a handful of times. At one end, the junction sequence differs from germline, possibly due to a read error. This chain links TRBV7-7 with TRBJ2-7; D uncertain. Looked up from germline, CDR1 is SSHAT and CDR2 is FNYEAQ (reference sequence). The CDR3 has 14 amino acids. The CDR3 coding sequence is TGTGCTAGCAGCTTAGTTCCGGGTTTCGGCGAGCAGTACTTC. This sequence encodes CASSLVPGFGEQYF.

V is TRBV19 and J is TRBJ2-5; maybe TRBD1 (6 bases). Germline loops: CDR1 LNHDA, CDR2 SQIVND (reference sequence). The V gene lost 4 bases and the J gene lost 0 bases, with 12 bases spanning the gap. The CDR3 extends over 15 amino acids. The CDR3, as DNA: TGTGCCAGTAGTAGGTACAGGGCTTACCAAGAGACCCAGTACTTC. Amino acids: CASSRYRAYQETQYF.

This clone was seen once. V gene TRBV24-1 combines with J gene TRBJ2-3; a weak D match, TRBD1 (7 bases). Germline loops: CDR1 KGHDR, CDR2 SFDVKD. This CDR3 is built from 16 residues. The V end lost 3 bases, the J end lost 0 bases, and 12 bases lay between the germline ends. This chain's CDR3 is CATSDKTGTSTDTQYF. DNA of the CDR3: TGTGCCACCAGTGATAAGACAGGGACTAGCACAGATACGCAGTATTTT.

This chain uses TRBV18 with TRBJ2-1, with D maybe TRBD1 (6 bases). The CDR3 is 15 amino acids. Germline V CDR1 and CDR2: KGHSH, LQKENI. V was clipped by 0 bases and J by 6 bases, with 12 bases between them. The CDR3: CASSPPGSRGNEQFF. CDR3 nucleotide sequence: TGTGCCAGCTCACCACCGGGATCCAGGGGCAATGAGCAGTTCTTC.

The chain carries TRBV6-2 or TRBV6-3 and TRBJ1-5; TRBD1 is a possible D gene (6 bases). The germline V gene has CDR1 MNHEY and CDR2 SVGEGT. The CDR3 spans 15 residues. Between the trimmed V and J ends, which lost 4 bases and 5 bases, there was a span of 15 bases. The CDR3 loop is CASSFYRERYQPQHF. CDR3 sequence (DNA): TGTGCCAGCAGTTTTTACAGGGAAAGGTATCAGCCCCAGCATTTT.

The CDR3 DNA reads as TGTGCCAGTAGTTTCGGGGGGCTAGCGGGAGGAGATACGCAGTATTTT. This codes for CASSFGGLAGGDTQYF. The rearrangement links TRBV19 to TRBJ2-3, with 11 bases lining up with TRBD2. Germline lookup yields CDR1 LNHDA and CDR2 SQIVND (reference sequence). Trimming at V came to 5 bases and at J to 5 bases, leaving 9 bases not matched to a gene. The CDR3 has 16 amino acids. Full variable domain (remainder filled in from reference TRBV19 and TRBJ2-3): DGGITQSPKYLFRKEGQNVTLSCEQNLNHDAMYWYRQDPGQGLRLIYYSQIVNDFQKGDIAEGYSVSREKKESFPLTVTSAQKNPTAFYLCASSFGGLAGGDTQYFGPGTRLTVL.

This clone has just one count. This chain uses TRBV5-1 with TRBJ1-3, with D tentatively TRBD1 (5 bases). Germline V lookup: CDR1 SGHRS, CDR2 YFSETQ. The CDR3 loop spans 17 amino acids. The V end lost 0 bases, the J end lost 2 bases, and 15 bases lay between the germline ends. The CDR3 here is CASSLAPTQGAGNTIYF. The CDR3 DNA follows: TGCGCCAGCAGCTTGGCCCCGACCCAAGGGGCTGGAAACACCATATATTTT.

V is TRBV15 and J is TRBJ2-7; D not resolved. V lost 0 bases, J lost 6 bases, and 6 bases lay in between. CDR1 is LNHNV and CDR2 is YYDKDF in the germline V gene (reference sequence). The length of the CDR3 is 12 residues. The CDR3 protein is CATSRDHGEQYF. CDR3 in DNA: TGTGCCACCAGCAGAGATCACGGCGAGCAGTACTTC.